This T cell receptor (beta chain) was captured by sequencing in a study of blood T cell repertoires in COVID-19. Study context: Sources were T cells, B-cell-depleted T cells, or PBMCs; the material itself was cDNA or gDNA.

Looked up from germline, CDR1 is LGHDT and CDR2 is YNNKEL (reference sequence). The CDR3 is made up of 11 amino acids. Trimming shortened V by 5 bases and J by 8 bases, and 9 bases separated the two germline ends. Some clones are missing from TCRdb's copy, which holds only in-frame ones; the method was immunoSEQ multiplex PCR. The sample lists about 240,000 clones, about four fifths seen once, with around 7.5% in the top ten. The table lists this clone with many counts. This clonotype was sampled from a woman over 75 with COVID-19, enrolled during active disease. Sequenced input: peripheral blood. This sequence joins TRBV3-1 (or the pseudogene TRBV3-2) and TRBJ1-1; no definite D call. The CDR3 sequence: CASSATWEAFF. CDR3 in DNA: TGTGCCAGCAGCGCTACCTGGGAAGCTTTCTTT.